A selection of T cell receptor beta chains follows, all from one sample in a study of T-cell memory formation after mild COVID-19. TCRdb analysed the 5' RACE reads with MiXCR anew, one entry per CDR3 protein. The sample includes about 160,000 distinct CDR3 sequences, 25% to 40% seen only once; the top ten take about 12%. Sequenced: PBMCs or a T cell subset sorted from them (not recorded which). The receptors come from an adult woman who had mild COVID-19 (a few samples of this study predate the infection). Cell type and time point are not known. CDR3s include the opening cysteine and the closing phenylalanine or tryptophan. A D gene is named only where the DNA matches it firmly. Clone sizes are given selectively: once, few, many, or a class where the clone is expanded.

cdr3_aa cdr3_nt j_call clone_size v_call d_call
CASSLASTVNGAFF TGCGCCAGCAGCTTGGCCTCTACCGTTAACGGCGCTTTCTTT TRBJ1-1 NA TRBV5-1 NA
CSVAGLGATRELFF TGCAGCGTTGCCGGGCTAGGGGCCACCCGGGAGCTGTTTTTT TRBJ2-2 few TRBV29-1 NA
CASASGLAQETQYF TGTGCCAGCGCATCGGGACTAGCGCAAGAGACCCAGTACTTC TRBJ2-5 few TRBV12-3/TRBV12-4 TRBD2
CASSLGDGGSYEQYF TGTGCCAGCAGCTTAGGGGACGGGGGGTCCTACGAGCAGTACTTC TRBJ2-7 many TRBV7-8 TRBD2
CASSTGLAGALETQYF TGTGCCAGCAGCACGGGACTAGCGGGGGCTTTGGAGACCCAGTACTTC TRBJ2-5 few TRBV7-2 TRBD2
CASSLHGAYEQFF TGTGCTAGCAGCTTGCATGGGGCCTATGAGCAGTTCTTC TRBJ2-1 few TRBV7-7 NA
CSASLWRGPQETQYF TGCAGTGCTAGTTTATGGCGGGGGCCGCAAGAGACCCAGTACTTC TRBJ2-5 few TRBV20-1 NA
CASSPWGGADTQYF TGTGCCAGCAGCCCGTGGGGGGGCGCAGATACGCAGTATTTT TRBJ2-3 few TRBV7-3 NA
CASSPPWASAYNEQFF TGTGCCAGCAGCCCTCCTTGGGCTAGCGCCTACAATGAGCAGTTCTTC TRBJ2-1 NA TRBV7-9 NA
CASSPIRESGTDTQYF TGTGCCAGCTCACCTATTCGGGAGTCCGGCACAGATACGCAGTATTTT TRBJ2-3 NA TRBV18 NA
CATSDPPLDEQYF TGTGCCACCAGTGACCCCCCTTTAGACGAGCAGTACTTC TRBJ2-7 NA TRBV24-1 NA
CASSQDRQVNIQYF TGTGCCAGCAGCCAAGATCGACAGGTGAACATTCAGTACTTC TRBJ2-4 few TRBV3-1 NA
CASSPWGDYYGYTF TGTGCCAGCAGCCCCTGGGGAGATTACTATGGCTACACCTTC TRBJ1-2 few TRBV13 NA
CASSQETSLHEQYF TGTGCCAGCAGCCAGGAAACTAGTCTCCACGAGCAGTACTTC TRBJ2-7 NA TRBV4-2 NA
CASSLGVAGELFF TGTGCCAGCAGCTTAGGAGTCGCCGGGGAGCTGTTTTTT TRBJ2-2 few TRBV11-2 NA
CASSLATASTDTQYF TGTGCCAGCAGCTTAGCGACAGCTAGCACAGATACGCAGTATTTT TRBJ2-3 NA TRBV11-2 NA
CASGGLAAAYEQYF TGTGCCAGCGGGGGACTAGCGGCCGCCTACGAGCAGTACTTC TRBJ2-7 NA TRBV7-8 TRBD2
CATSDPYSNQPQHF TGTGCCACCAGTGATCCCTATAGCAATCAGCCCCAGCATTTT TRBJ1-5 NA TRBV24-1 NA
CASSEEGTDTQYF TGTGCCAGCAGTGAAGAAGGCACAGATACGCAGTATTTT TRBJ2-3 NA TRBV2 NA
CASSLESYYEQYF TGTGCCAGCAGCTTAGAATCCTACTACGAGCAGTACTTC TRBJ2-7 many TRBV7-9 NA
CSADSGGEHLLNTEAFF TGCAGTGCTGATTCAGGGGGCGAGCACCTATTGAACACTGAAGCTTTCTTT TRBJ1-1 NA TRBV20-1 TRBD1
CASSKDSSGANVLTF TGTGCCAGCAGTAAGGACAGCTCTGGGGCCAACGTCCTGACTTTC TRBJ2-6 few TRBV6-2/TRBV6-3 NA
CSASIDSSETQYF TGCAGTGCTAGTATAGACAGCTCAGAGACCCAGTACTTC TRBJ2-5 NA TRBV20-1 NA
CASTGHYSYEQYF TGTGCCAGCACGGGACATTACTCCTACGAGCAGTACTTC TRBJ2-7 NA TRBV6-6 NA
CASSSRTDYEQYF TGTGCCAGCAGTTCCCGGACGGACTACGAGCAGTACTTC TRBJ2-7 NA TRBV12-3/TRBV12-4 NA
CASSSSTGTDTQYF NA TRBJ2-3 NA TRBV25-1 NA
CASSLGKGAGNEQFF TGTGCCAGCAGCTTAGGCAAGGGGGCGGGAAATGAGCAGTTCTTC TRBJ2-1 NA TRBV13 NA
CASSLLGASGSSYNEQFF TGTGCCAGCAGCTTACTGGGAGCTAGCGGGAGCTCCTACAATGAGCAGTTCTTC TRBJ2-1 NA TRBV7-2 TRBD2
CASSQDYGDKNIQYF TGTGCCAGCAGCCAAGATTATGGGGACAAAAACATTCAGTACTTC TRBJ2-4 NA TRBV4-2 NA
CASSPTNRGTEAFF TGTGCCAGCAGCCCAACCAACAGGGGGACTGAAGCTTTCTTT TRBJ1-1 NA TRBV11-2 TRBD1
CASSLAGVAYNEQFF TGTGCCAGCAGCTTAGCGGGGGTGGCGTACAATGAGCAGTTCTTC TRBJ2-1 few TRBV7-2 NA
CASSGTQPQHF TGTGCCAGCAGTGGGACTCAGCCCCAGCATTTT TRBJ1-5 few TRBV6-1 NA
CASSPQGTNEKLFF TGCGCCAGCAGCCCTCAGGGAACTAATGAAAAACTGTTTTTT TRBJ1-4 once TRBV5-1 NA
CATSGGKASRYYEQYF TGTGCCACCAGCGGGGGGAAGGCTAGCCGGTACTACGAGCAGTACTTC TRBJ2-7 NA TRBV15 NA
CASSPPIAKNIQYF TGTGCCAGCAGCCCACCCATAGCCAAAAACATTCAGTACTTC TRBJ2-4 NA TRBV3-1 NA